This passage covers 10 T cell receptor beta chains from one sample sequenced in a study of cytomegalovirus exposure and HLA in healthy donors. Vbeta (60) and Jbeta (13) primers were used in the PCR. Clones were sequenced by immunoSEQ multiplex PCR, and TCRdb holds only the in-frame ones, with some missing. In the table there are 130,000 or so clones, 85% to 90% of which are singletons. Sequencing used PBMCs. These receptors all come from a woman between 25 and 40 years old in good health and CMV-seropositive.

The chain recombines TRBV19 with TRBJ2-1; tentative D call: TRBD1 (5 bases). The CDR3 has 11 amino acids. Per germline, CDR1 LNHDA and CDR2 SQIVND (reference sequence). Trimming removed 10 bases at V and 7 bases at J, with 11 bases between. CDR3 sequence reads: CATRRVNEQFF. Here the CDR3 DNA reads TGTGCCACTCGCAGGGTTAATGAGCAGTTCTTC.

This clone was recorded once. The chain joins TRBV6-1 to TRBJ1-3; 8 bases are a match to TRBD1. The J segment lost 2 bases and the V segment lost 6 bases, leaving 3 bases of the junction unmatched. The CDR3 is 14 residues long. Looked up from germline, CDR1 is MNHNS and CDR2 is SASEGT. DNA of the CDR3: TGTGCCAGCAGACTGACAGGGGCTGGAAACACCATATATTTT. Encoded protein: CASRLTGAGNTIYF.

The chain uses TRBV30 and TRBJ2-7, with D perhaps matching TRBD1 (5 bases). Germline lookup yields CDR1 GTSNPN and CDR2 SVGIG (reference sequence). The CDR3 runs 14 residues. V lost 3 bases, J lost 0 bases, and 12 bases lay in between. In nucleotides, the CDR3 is TGTGCCTGGAGAACAGGTTTGAGCTCCTACGAGCAGTACTTC. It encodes CAWRTGLSSYEQYF.

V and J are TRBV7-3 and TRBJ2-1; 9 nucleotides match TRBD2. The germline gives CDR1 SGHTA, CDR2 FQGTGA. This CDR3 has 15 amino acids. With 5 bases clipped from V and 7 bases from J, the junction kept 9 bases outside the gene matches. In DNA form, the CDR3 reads TGTGCCAGCAGCCCCCCGGCGGGGGGGCCTAATGAGCAGTTCTTC. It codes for CASSPPAGGPNEQFF.

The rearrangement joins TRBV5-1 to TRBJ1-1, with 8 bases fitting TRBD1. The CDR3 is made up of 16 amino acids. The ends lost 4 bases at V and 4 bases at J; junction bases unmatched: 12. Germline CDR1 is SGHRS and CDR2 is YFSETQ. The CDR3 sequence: CASSAGGFVDSTEAFF. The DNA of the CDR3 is TGCGCCAGCAGCGCAGGGGGCTTTGTTGATAGCACTGAAGCTTTCTTT.

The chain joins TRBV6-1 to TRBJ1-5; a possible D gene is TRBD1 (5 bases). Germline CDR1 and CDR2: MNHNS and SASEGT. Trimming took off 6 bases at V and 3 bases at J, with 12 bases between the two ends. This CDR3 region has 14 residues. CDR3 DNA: TGTGCCAGCAGGCAGGGCTCGGACAATCAGCCCCAGCATTTT. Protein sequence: CASRQGSDNQPQHF.

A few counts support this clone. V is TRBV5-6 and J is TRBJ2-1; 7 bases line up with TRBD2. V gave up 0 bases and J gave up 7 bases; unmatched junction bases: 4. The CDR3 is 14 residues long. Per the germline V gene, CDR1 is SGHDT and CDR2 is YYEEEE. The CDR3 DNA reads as TGTGCCAGCAGCTTGGTGGGGCGGGAGAATGAGCAGTTCTTC. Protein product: CASSLVGRENEQFF.

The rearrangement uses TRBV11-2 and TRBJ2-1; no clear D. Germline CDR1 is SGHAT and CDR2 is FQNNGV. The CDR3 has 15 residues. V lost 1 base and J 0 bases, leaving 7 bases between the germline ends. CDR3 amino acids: CASSLGSLSYNEQFF. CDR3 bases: TGTGCCAGCAGCTTAGGGAGCCTCTCCTACAATGAGCAGTTCTTC.

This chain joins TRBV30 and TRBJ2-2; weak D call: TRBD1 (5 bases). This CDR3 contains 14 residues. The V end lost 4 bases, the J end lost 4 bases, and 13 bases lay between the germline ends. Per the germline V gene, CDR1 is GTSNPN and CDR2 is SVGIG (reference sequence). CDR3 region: CAWKVGAGTGELFF. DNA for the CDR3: TGTGCCTGGAAGGTTGGGGCTGGCACCGGGGAGCTGTTTTTT.

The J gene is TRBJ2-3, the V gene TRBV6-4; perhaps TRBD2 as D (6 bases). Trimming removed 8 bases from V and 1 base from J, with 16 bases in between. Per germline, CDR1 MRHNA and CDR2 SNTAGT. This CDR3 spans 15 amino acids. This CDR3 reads CASSGDVGGTDTQYF. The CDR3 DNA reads TGTGCCAGCTCGGGGGACGTGGGAGGCACAGATACGCAGTATTTT.